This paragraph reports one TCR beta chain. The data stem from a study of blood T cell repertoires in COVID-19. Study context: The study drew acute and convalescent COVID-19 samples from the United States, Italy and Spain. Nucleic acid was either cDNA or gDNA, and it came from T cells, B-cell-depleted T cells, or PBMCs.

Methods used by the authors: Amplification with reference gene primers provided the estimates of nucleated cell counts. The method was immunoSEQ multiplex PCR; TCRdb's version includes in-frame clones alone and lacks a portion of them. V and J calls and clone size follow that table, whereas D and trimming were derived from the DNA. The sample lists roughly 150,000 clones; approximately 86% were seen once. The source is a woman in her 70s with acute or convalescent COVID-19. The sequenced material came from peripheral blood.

This chain's CDR3 is CASSSDNRLYQETQYF. For the CDR3, the DNA is TGTGCCAGCAGCTCGGACAACAGGTTGTACCAAGAGACCCAGTACTTC. The J gene is TRBJ2-5, the V gene TRBV7-9; the D gene is possibly TRBD1 (5 bases). The CDR3 runs 16 residues. V was clipped by 4 bases and J by 0 bases, with 15 bases between them. The V gene's germline CDR1 is SEHNR and CDR2 FQNEAQ (reference sequence).